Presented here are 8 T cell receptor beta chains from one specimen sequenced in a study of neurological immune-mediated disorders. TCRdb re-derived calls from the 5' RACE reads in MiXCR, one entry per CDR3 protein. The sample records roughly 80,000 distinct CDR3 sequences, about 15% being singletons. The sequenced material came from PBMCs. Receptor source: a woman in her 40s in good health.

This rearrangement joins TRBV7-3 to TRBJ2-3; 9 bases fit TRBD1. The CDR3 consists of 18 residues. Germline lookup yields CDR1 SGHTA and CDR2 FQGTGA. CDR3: CANSSSPSGTGSTDTQYF. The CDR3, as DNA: TGTGCAAACAGCTCAAGTCCATCGGGGACAGGGTCCACAGATACGCAGTATTTT. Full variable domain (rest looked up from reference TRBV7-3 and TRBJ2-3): GAGVSQTPSNKVTEKGKYVELRCDPISGHTALYWYRQSLGQGPEFLIYFQGTGAADDSGLPNDRFFAVRPEGSVSTLKIQRTERGDSAVYLCANSSSPSGTGSTDTQYFGPGTRLTVL.

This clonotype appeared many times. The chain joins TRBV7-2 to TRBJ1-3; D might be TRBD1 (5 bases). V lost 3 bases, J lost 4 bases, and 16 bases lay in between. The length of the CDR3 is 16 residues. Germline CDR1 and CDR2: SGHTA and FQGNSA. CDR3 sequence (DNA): TGTGCCAGCAGCTTTACTGGCGGGGACGGCGGAAACACCATATATTTT. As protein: CASSFTGGDGGNTIYF.

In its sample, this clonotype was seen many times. Written as DNA, the CDR3 is TGCGCCAGCAGCCCAGGACAGGGGGCGGATAATGAAAAACTGTTTTTT. It codes for CASSPGQGADNEKLFF. The chain carries TRBV5-1 and TRBJ1-4; TRBD1 matches 11 bases. J lost 4 bases, V lost 4 bases, and 6 bases had no gene match. The CDR3 runs to 16 residues. Germline V gene sequence: CDR1 SGHRS, CDR2 YFSETQ.

CDR3: CASSFDPGDSPLHF. CDR3 coding DNA: TGTGCCAGCAGCTTTGACCCCGGGGATTCACCCCTCCACTTT. V is TRBV5-4 and J is TRBJ1-6; D is undetermined. The CDR3 contains 14 residues. Trimming stripped 2 bases from V and 8 bases from J, with 11 bases between. The germline V gene encodes CDR1 SGHNT and CDR2 YYREEE (reference sequence).

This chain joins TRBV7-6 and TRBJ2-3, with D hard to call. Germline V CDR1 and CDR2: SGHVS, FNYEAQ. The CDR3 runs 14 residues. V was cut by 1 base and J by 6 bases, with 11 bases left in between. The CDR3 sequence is CASSLVALVDTQYF. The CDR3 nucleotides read TGTGCCAGCAGCTTAGTAGCCCTGGTGGATACGCAGTATTTT.

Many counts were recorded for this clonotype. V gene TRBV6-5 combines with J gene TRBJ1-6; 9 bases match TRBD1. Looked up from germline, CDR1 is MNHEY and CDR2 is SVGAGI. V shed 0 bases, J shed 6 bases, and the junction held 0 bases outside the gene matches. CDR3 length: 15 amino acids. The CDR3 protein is CASSYSTGGNSPLHF. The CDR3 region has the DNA TGTGCCAGCAGTTACTCGACAGGGGGTAATTCACCCCTCCACTTT.

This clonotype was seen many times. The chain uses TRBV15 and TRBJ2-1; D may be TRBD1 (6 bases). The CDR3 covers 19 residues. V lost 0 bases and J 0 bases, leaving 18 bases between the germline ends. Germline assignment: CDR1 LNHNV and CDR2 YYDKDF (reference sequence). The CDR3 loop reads CATSRDKAGDTHSYNEQFF. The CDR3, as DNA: TGTGCCACCAGCAGAGATAAGGCCGGGGACACCCACTCCTACAATGAGCAGTTCTTC.

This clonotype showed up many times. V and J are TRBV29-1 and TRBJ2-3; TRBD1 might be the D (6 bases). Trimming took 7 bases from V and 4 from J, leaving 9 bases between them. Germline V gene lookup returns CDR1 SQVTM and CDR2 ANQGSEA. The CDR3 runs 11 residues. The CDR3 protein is CSERQADTQYF. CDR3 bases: TGCAGCGAGCGACAGGCAGATACGCAGTATTTT.